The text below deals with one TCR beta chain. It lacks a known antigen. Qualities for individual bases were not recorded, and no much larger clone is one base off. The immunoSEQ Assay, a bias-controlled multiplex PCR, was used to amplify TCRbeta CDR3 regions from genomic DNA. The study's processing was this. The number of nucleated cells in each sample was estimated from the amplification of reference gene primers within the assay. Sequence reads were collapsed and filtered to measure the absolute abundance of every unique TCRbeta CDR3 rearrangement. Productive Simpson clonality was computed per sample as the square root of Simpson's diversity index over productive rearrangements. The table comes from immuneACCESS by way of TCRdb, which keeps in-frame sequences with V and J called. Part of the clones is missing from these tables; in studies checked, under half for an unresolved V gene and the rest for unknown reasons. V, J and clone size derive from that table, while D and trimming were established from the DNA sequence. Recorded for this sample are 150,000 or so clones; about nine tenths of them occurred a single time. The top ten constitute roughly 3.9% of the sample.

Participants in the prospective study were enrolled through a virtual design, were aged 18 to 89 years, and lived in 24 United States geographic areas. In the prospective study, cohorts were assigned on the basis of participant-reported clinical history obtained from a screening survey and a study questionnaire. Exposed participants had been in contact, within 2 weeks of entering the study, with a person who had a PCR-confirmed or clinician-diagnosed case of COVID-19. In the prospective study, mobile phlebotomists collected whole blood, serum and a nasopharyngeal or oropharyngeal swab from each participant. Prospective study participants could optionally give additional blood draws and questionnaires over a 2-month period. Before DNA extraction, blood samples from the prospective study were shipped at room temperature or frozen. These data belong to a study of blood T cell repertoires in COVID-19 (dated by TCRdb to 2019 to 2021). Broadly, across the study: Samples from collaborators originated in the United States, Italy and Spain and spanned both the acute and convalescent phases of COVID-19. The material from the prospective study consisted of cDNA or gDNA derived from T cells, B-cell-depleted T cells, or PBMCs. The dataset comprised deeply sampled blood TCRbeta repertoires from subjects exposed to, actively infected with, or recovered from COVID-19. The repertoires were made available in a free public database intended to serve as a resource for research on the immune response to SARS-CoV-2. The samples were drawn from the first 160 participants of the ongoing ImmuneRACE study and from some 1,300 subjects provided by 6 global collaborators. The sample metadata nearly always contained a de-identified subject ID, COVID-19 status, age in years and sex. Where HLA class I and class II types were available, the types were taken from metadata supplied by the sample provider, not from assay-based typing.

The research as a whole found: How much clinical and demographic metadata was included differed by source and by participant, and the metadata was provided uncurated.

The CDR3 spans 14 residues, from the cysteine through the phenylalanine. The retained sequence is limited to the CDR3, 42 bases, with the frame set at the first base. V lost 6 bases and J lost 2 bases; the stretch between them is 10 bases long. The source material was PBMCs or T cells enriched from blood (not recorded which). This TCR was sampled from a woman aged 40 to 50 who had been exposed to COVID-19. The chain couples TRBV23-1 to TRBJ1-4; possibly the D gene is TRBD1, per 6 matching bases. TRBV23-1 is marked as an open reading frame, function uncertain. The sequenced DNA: TGCGCCAGCAGCATGGGGGCCACTAATGAAAAACTGTTTTTT. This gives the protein CASSMGATNEKLFF.